The next 16 T cell receptor beta chains were all read from a single sample in a study of T cell responses to AZD1222 COVID-19 vaccine (dated by TCRdb to the early 2020s). The sample's time point label, in plain terms: about 28 days (+/-7) after the second vaccine dose. The library was made by the immunoSEQ multiplex PCR assay. The immuneACCESS repertoire file appears here via TCRdb, limited to in-frame rearrangements. These files lack a portion of the clones; in checked studies, under half of the deficit traces to unresolved V genes, and the cause of the others is not known. The sample profile shows about 160,000 clones; 92% of them were found once. 3.3% of the sample belongs to the ten largest clones. Sequencing was performed on peripheral blood, taken 28 days after the second AZD1222 dose. The receptors come from an adult who received the AZD1222 COVID-19 vaccine.

The chain has TRBV3-1 (or the pseudogene TRBV3-2) and TRBJ1-6; D perhaps matches TRBD1 (5 bases). The CDR3 loop spans 15 amino acids. CDR1 and CDR2 (germline): LGHDT, YNNKEL (reference sequence). Trimming removed 7 bases at V and 12 bases at J, with 22 bases between. For the CDR3, the DNA is TGTGCCAGCAAAAACAGGCAACAAGGTTATTTACCCCTCCACTTT. It codes for CASKNRQQGYLPLHF.

This sequence joins TRBV29-1 and TRBJ1-2, with 10 nucleotides matching TRBD1. The CDR3 loop spans 11 amino acids. Germline lookup yields CDR1 SQVTM and CDR2 ANQGSEA. With V trimmed by 6 bases and J by 6 bases, 1 base remained unmatched. The CDR3 loop is CSVGTGDGYTF. CDR3 coding DNA: TGCAGCGTCGGGACAGGGGATGGCTACACCTTC. The entire variable domain, with the rest obtained from reference TRBV29-1 and TRBJ1-2, is as follows: SAVISQKPSRDICQRGTSLTIQCQVDSQVTMMFWYRQQPGQSLTLIATANQGSEATYESGFVIDKFPISRPNLTFSTLTVSNMSPEDSSIYLCSVGTGDGYTFGSGTRLTVV.

V is TRBV28 and J is TRBJ1-2; D gene uncertain. Looked up from germline, CDR1 is MDHEN and CDR2 is SYDVKM. This CDR3 contains 14 residues. V lost 5 bases, J lost 4 bases, and 14 bases lay in between. The CDR3 sequence: CASSPTKFGYGYTF. The CDR3 nucleotides are TGTGCCAGCAGTCCAACTAAGTTCGGCTATGGCTACACCTTC.

V usage is TRBV5-1 and J usage is TRBJ2-5; the match to TRBD1 covers 10 bases. Trimming cost V 0 bases and J 5 bases; bases outside gene matches: 10. Germline CDR1 SGHRS, CDR2 YFSETQ. The CDR3 extends over 17 amino acids. The CDR3 loop is CASSLGGQGSTWETQYF. In nucleotides, the CDR3 is TGCGCCAGCAGCTTGGGGGGACAGGGGTCTACGTGGGAGACCCAGTACTTC.

V is TRBV10-3 and J is TRBJ2-7; TRBD2 matches at 7 bases. There are 15 residues in the CDR3. The germline V gene has CDR1 ENHRY and CDR2 SYGVKD. The junction had 9 bases not matched to a gene; V was cut back by 4 bases and J by 3 bases. In DNA form, the CDR3 reads TGTGCCATCAGTGCGAGGGAGGGCGTCTACTACGAGCAGTACTTC. It codes for CAISAREGVYYEQYF.

The chain carries TRBV6-5 and TRBJ2-1; 7 positions agree with TRBD2. From germline, CDR1 is MNHEY and CDR2 SVGAGI. The CDR3 spans 14 residues. Trimming cost V 6 bases and J 1 base; bases outside gene matches: 3. In DNA form, the CDR3 reads TGTGCCAGCAGAGATAGCGGGTCCTACAATGAGCAGTTCTTC. This translates into CASRDSGSYNEQFF.

This clone is a singleton in its sample. The chain combines TRBV11-1 with TRBJ2-2; the D is unclear. The CDR3 totals 14 residues. The V end was cut by 3 bases, the J end by 3 bases, with 8 bases between. Germline V CDR1 and CDR2: SGHAT, FQDESV (reference sequence). Written as DNA, the CDR3 is TGTGCCAGCAGCTTGAATATCGACACCGGGGAGCTGTTTTTT. Amino acid sequence: CASSLNIDTGELFF.

V and J are TRBV7-3 and TRBJ1-1, with TRBD1 as a possible D gene (5 bases). Germline CDR1 SGHTA, CDR2 FQGTGA. Trimming stripped 2 bases from V and 2 bases from J, with 6 bases between. CDR3 length: 13 amino acids. This CDR3 reads CASSLWDNTEAFF. The CDR3 DNA reads as TGTGCCAGCAGCTTATGGGACAACACTGAAGCTTTCTTT.

The J gene is TRBJ1-1, the V gene TRBV6-1; D might be TRBD1 (6 bases). The CDR3 length is 17 residues. V was trimmed by 2 bases and J by 0 bases, leaving 16 bases between them. Per the germline V gene, CDR1 is MNHNS and CDR2 is SASEGT. CDR3 in amino acids: CASSEYGRGSLNTEAFF. CDR3 bases: TGTGCCAGCAGTGAATATGGCAGGGGCAGCTTGAACACTGAAGCTTTCTTT.

The gene calls are TRBV30 and TRBJ2-4, with D possibly being TRBD1 or TRBD2 (6 bases each). Germline V gene lookup returns CDR1 GTSNPN and CDR2 SVGIG (reference sequence). Trimming removed 0 bases from V and 8 bases from J, with 23 bases in between. The CDR3 length is 17 residues. CDR3 DNA sequence: TGTGCCTGGAGTGTACTGGAGGGATATACAGGGATGGACATTCAGTACTTC. Protein sequence: CAWSVLEGYTGMDIQYF.

The rearrangement uses TRBV5-4 and TRBJ2-4; the match to TRBD1 covers 10 bases. Germline V gene data show CDR1 as SGHNT and CDR2 as YYREEE (reference sequence). V was clipped by 0 bases and J by 7 bases; unmatched bases: 7. The CDR3 loop spans 16 amino acids. For the CDR3, the DNA is TGTGCCAGCAGCTTGGAATGGGGACAGGGGAGCAACATTCAGTACTTC. As protein: CASSLEWGQGSNIQYF.

V is TRBV19 and J is TRBJ2-7; TRBD1 matches 8 bases. The germline V gene encodes CDR1 LNHDA and CDR2 SQIVND (reference sequence). The V segment lost 0 bases and the J segment 3 bases; nucleotides outside the gene matches: 1. The CDR3 runs 14 residues. CDR3 DNA: TGTGCCAGTAGTATAGATGACAGGGGCTACGAGCAGTACTTC. Translated, it gives CASSIDDRGYEQYF.

This clone was observed a single time. The rearrangement joins TRBV28 to TRBJ1-2, with D perhaps matching TRBD1 (6 bases). V was clipped by 4 bases and J by 1 base, with 13 bases between them. Per the germline V gene, CDR1 is MDHEN and CDR2 is SYDVKM. The CDR3 is made up of 15 amino acids. CDR3 bases: TGTGCCAGCAGTTCACCGGGACAAAGTAACTATGGCTACACCTTC. Translating it yields CASSSPGQSNYGYTF.

The V gene is TRBV28, the J gene TRBJ1-2; no firm D call. The CDR3 runs 12 residues. The germline V gene has CDR1 MDHEN and CDR2 SYDVKM. The V end lost 3 bases, the J end lost 6 bases, and 8 bases lay between the germline ends. DNA for the CDR3: TGTGCCAGCAGTTTGTCCGGGGATGGCTACACCTTC. Translated: CASSLSGDGYTF.

J is TRBJ1-2 and V is TRBV7-8, with D tentatively TRBD1 (5 bases). Germline CDR1 and CDR2: SGHVS and FQNEAQ. The CDR3 runs to 16 residues. Trimming removed 1 base from V and 8 bases from J, with 20 bases in between. The CDR3 bases are TGTGCCAGCAGCTTAGTAGGCTGGGACGGTGGCAGGGGCTACACCTTC. Protein product: CASSLVGWDGGRGYTF.

This chain links TRBV11-2 with TRBJ2-3, with D unclear. Trimming stripped 8 bases from V and 0 bases from J, with 12 bases between. This CDR3 comprises 14 residues. The V gene's germline CDR1 is SGHAT and CDR2 FQNNGV. The CDR3 coding sequence is TGTGCCAGCGGAGAGGTCTTTAGCACAGATACGCAGTATTTT. Protein: CASGEVFSTDTQYF. The variable domain in full, completed from reference TRBV11-2 and TRBJ2-3, reads EAGVAQSPRYKIIEKRQSVAFWCNPISGHATLYWYQQILGQGPKLLIQFQNNGVVDDSQLPKDRFSAERLKGVDSTLKIQPAKLEDSAVYLCASGEVFSTDTQYFGPGTRLTVL.